This TCR beta chain is drawn from a study of T cell repertoires in aging, cancer and after chemotherapy. Turning to the study itself: Donor ages fell into six groups from 30 or younger up to 70 or older.

Findings of the study overall: In healthy donors, age-related TCR diversity loss mainly reflected lost richness. Median generation probability rose over the chemotherapy interval in each cancer cohort, suggesting rebound thymic output.

Rearranged V-D-J TRB sequences were amplified with a mixed TRB-A/B primer pool. TCRdb redid the calling of the multiplex PCR reads with MiXCR, one entry per CDR3 protein. Among 10,000 to 15,000 distinct CDR3 sequences listed, under 35% were seen once. The template was genomic DNA from peripheral blood, not RNA. Trimming stripped 5 bases from V and 5 bases from J, with 6 bases between. CDR3 length: 11 amino acids. The germline V gene encodes CDR1 GTSNPN and CDR2 SVGIG (reference sequence). This clonotype has a count of ten or more. Its antigen remains unidentified. Sequenced material: blood. The receptor was derived from a human donor with a blood cancer. This sequence joins TRBV30 and TRBJ2-2; possibly TRBD2 for D (5 bases). CDR3 amino acids: CAWGRTGELFF. CDR3 DNA sequence: TGTGCCTGGGGGAGAACCGGGGAGCTGTTTTTT.